The clone carrying this T cell receptor (beta chain) was counted ten times or more. Its antigen is as yet unknown. The CDR3 spans 12 residues. Per germline, CDR1 KGHSH and CDR2 LQKENI. V lost 6 bases and J lost 7, with 9 bases in between. This entry is derived from a study of regulatory T cells in long-lasting Graves disease. Study findings and constraints: New patients shared fewer public clonotypes (966) than persistent patients did (about 2,700). Persistent disease was characterized by preferential usage of TRBV28, TRBJ1-2 and TRBJ2-5.

The authors built TCR beta libraries using iRepertoire HTBI primers and Arm-PCR of CDR3 regions. Authors' methods: Samples revealed under 65 TRBV and about 15 TRBJ segments. TCRdb ran MiXCR on the multiplex PCR reads and lists one entry per CDR3 protein. TCRdb's processing, not the authors', yielded these V and J calls. The data contain roughly 450,000 distinct CDR3 sequences, around 20% of them singletons. The time point denotes: persistent/refractory GD, antithyroid drugs over 5 years with positive TRAb. PBMC-extracted RNA yielded the TCR library. The EDTA tubes were filled with around 9 milliliters of drawn peripheral blood.

The TCR was taken from a female donor with Graves disease. Material: peripheral blood mononuclear cells (PBMCs), obtained when the disease was refractory, from a patient treated with antithyroid drugs. The chain is built from TRBV18 and TRBJ1-4; D unresolved. The CDR3 reads CASSNLGEKLFF. In DNA, the CDR3 is TGTGCCAGCTCCAATCTTGGTGAAAAACTGTTTTTT.